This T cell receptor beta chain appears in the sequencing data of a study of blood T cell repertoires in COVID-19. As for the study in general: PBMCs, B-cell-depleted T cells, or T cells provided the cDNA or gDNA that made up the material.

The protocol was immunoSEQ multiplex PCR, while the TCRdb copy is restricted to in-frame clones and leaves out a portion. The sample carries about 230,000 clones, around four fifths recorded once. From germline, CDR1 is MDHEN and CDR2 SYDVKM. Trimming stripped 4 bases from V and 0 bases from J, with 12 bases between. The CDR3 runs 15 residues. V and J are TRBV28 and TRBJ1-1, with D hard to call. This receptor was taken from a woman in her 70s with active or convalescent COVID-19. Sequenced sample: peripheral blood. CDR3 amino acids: CASSWRRDMNTEAFF. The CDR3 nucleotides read TGTGCCAGCAGTTGGAGGAGAGATATGAACACTGAAGCTTTCTTT.